This entry lists 23 T cell receptor beta chains sequenced from one sample in a study of response to subunit inactivated influenza vaccine. Via MiXCR, TCRdb re-called the RT-PCR reads, giving one row per CDR3 protein. The sample has roughly 160,000 distinct CDR3 sequences; over 8.5% are singletons. The sample here was CD8+ T cells sorted from PBMCs, taken 23 months after vaccination. The receptors were gathered from a man aged 45 to 70 who received an inactivated influenza vaccine.

The V gene is TRBV7-9, the J gene TRBJ1-3; 8 positions match TRBD1. CDR1 SEHNR and CDR2 FQNEAQ come from the germline V gene (reference sequence). Trimming took 4 bases from V and 0 from J; bases not matched to a gene: 5. The length of the CDR3 is 16 residues. CDR3 sequence (DNA): TGTGCCAGCAGCTCGGGACAGGCGTTCTCTGGAAACACCATATATTTT. Translated, it gives CASSSGQAFSGNTIYF.

In its sample, this clonotype was seen once. The chain has TRBV18 and TRBJ1-2; the match to TRBD1 covers 9 bases. Looked up from germline, CDR1 is KGHSH and CDR2 is LQKENI. This CDR3 has 15 residues. V lost 6 bases, J lost 3 bases, and 8 bases stayed unmatched. The CDR3 coding sequence is TGTGCCAGCTCCACCAGGACAGGGGAGGACTATGGCTACACCTTC. It yields the protein CASSTRTGEDYGYTF.

In its sample, this clonotype was seen many times. The rearrangement links TRBV7-9 to TRBJ2-1; 15 positions match TRBD2. V dropped 4 bases and J dropped 8; count of bases not matched to a gene: 9. CDR1 is SEHNR, CDR2 FQNEAQ, per germline (reference sequence). The CDR3 totals 17 residues. The CDR3 coding sequence is TGTGCCAGCAGCTCGTCGCCGGGACTAGCGGGAGGAGATGAGCAGTTCTTC. This gives the protein CASSSSPGLAGGDEQFF.

This clonotype was seen a few times. The gene calls are TRBV12-1 and TRBJ1-3; the table's D call of TRBD1 was not tested on the DNA. TRBV12-1 is listed as a pseudogene. The CDR3 totals 17 residues. The CDR3 DNA is TGTGCCAGCAGCCCATCCCTGACAGGGGACTCTGGAAACACCATATATTTT. Protein: CASSPSLTGDSGNTIYF.

This clonotype was observed many times. The gene calls are TRBV7-9 and TRBJ2-3; TRBD2 might be the D (5 bases). Germline loops: CDR1 SEHNR, CDR2 FQNEAQ (reference sequence). The CDR3 has 16 amino acids. Trimming took off 8 bases at V and 2 bases at J, with 20 bases between the two ends. CDR3 nucleotides: TGTGCCAGCCCCTTTGGTCTAGCAAACCACACAGATACGCAGTATTTT. Protein: CASPFGLANHTDTQYF.

Ten or more counts support this clonotype. CDR3 nucleotides: TGTGCCAGCAGTCCGGGTTCTGAAGCTTTCTTT. It yields the protein CASSPGSEAFF. The chain couples TRBV12-3 or TRBV12-4 to TRBJ1-1, with no clear D. The CDR3 covers 11 residues. V was pared by 5 bases and J by 6 bases, with 7 bases between.

The chain carries TRBV20-1 and TRBJ2-3; D is perhaps TRBD1 (6 bases). The length of the CDR3 is 15 residues. Germline CDR1 reads DFQATT; CDR2 reads SNEGSKA (reference sequence). V lost 5 bases and J lost 0, with 15 bases in between. CDR3 in DNA: TGCAGTGCTCCCACTAGGGGGAGAAGCACAGATACGCAGTATTTT. Translating it yields CSAPTRGRSTDTQYF.

This clonotype occurred a few times. The chain couples TRBV5-5 to TRBJ2-7, with D possibly TRBD2 on 6 matching bases. The germline V and J ends were trimmed by 6 bases and 6 bases, with 19 bases remaining between them. CDR3 length: 14 residues. The germline CDR1 and CDR2 sequences are SGHKS and YYEKEE (reference sequence). The CDR3, as DNA: TGTGCCAGCACGCGGGACTCCCCTATTTTCGAGCAGTACTTC. Amino acids: CASTRDSPIFEQYF.

This clonotype showed up just a few times. This chain uses TRBV11-2 with TRBJ2-1, with 10 bases that match TRBD2. The CDR3 covers 19 residues. Germline CDR1 reads SGHAT; CDR2 reads FQNNGV. With 10 bases clipped from V and 0 bases from J, the junction kept 18 bases outside the gene matches. CDR3 residues: CATKKEYLAGALSYNEQFF. The CDR3 nucleotides are TGTGCCACCAAAAAAGAATATCTAGCGGGGGCCCTCTCCTACAATGAGCAGTTCTTC. The full variable domain, its missing parts supplied by reference TRBV11-2 and TRBJ2-1, is EAGVAQSPRYKIIEKRQSVAFWCNPISGHATLYWYQQILGQGPKLLIQFQNNGVVDDSQLPKDRFSAERLKGVDSTLKIQPAKLEDSAVYLCATKKEYLAGALSYNEQFFGPGTRLTVL.

The rearrangement joins TRBV27 to TRBJ2-3; 10 nucleotides match TRBD2. Germline trimming cut 6 bases from V and 4 bases from J; bases unmatched to any gene: 7. The CDR3 spans 15 residues. Germline CDR1 MNHEY, CDR2 SMNVEV (reference sequence). CDR3: CASRPIAGGSDTQYF. Written as DNA, the CDR3 is TGTGCCAGCAGACCGATAGCGGGGGGATCAGATACGCAGTATTTT.

The chain recombines TRBV12-3 or TRBV12-4 with TRBJ2-5; 7 positions agree with TRBD1. V was clipped by 6 bases and J by 1 base; unmatched bases: 2. CDR3 length: 13 residues. In nucleotides, the CDR3 is TGTGCCAGCAGCGGACAGGCCCAAGAGACCCAGTACTTC. Translated, it gives CASSGQAQETQYF.

This clonotype was recorded a few times. The chain is built from TRBV5-1 and TRBJ1-6, with D hard to call. Germline V lookup: CDR1 SGHRS, CDR2 YFSETQ. The CDR3 sequence is 15 residues long. Trimming cost V 4 bases and J 9 bases, with 17 bases left between them. CDR3 nucleotides: TGCGCCAGCAGCCCCACCGACCTGAAGGGTTCACCCCTCCACTTT. This sequence encodes CASSPTDLKGSPLHF.

A note on this clonotype: Given the absence of the conserved phenylalanine or tryptophan at the CDR3 end, a read error is likely. It is unclear where the CDR3 begins or ends on the DNA, so no DNA is shown, and the CDR3 is as TCRdb lists it. This rearrangement joins TRBV27 to TRBJ2-7; the table gives TRBD2 as D, unverified against the DNA. The germline V gene has CDR1 MNHEY and CDR2 SMNVEV (reference sequence). The CDR3 adds up to 13 amino acids, both ends counted. The CDR3: CASSLRGLAGPGR.

As concerns this clonotype: A much larger clone lies a single base off, so this may be a read error. The chain joins TRBV28 to TRBJ1-1; 7 bases line up with TRBD1. Trimming at V came to 3 bases and at J to 3 bases, leaving 10 bases not matched to a gene. Germline CDR1 and CDR2: MDHEN and SYDVKM. The CDR3 length is 16 residues. CDR3 loop: CASSFPTGQVDTEAFF. The CDR3 nucleotides read TGTGCCAGCAGTTTCCCGACAGGGCAGGTGGACACTGAAGCTTTCTTT.

The chain joins TRBV12-3 or TRBV12-4 to TRBJ2-6; no reliable D call. The CDR3 consists of 14 residues. Trimming took 7 bases from V and 0 from J, leaving 7 bases between them. The CDR3 loop is CASTATSGANVLTF. The CDR3 nucleotides read TGTGCCAGCACCGCGACCTCTGGGGCCAACGTCCTGACTTTC.

As concerns this clonotype: A much larger clone lies a single base off, so this may be a read error. J is TRBJ2-1 and V is TRBV20-1; D possibly corresponds to TRBD2 (5 bases). The ends were cut back, 2 bases at V and 4 bases at J, with 12 bases in the middle. The CDR3 consists of 14 residues. CDR1 and CDR2 from the germline V gene are DFQATT and SNEGSKA (reference sequence). CDR3 residues: CSARFIGVYNEQFF. DNA of the CDR3: TGCAGTGCTAGATTTATCGGGGTTTACAATGAGCAGTTCTTC.

The gene calls are TRBV28 and TRBJ1-3; 7 bases are a match to TRBD1. V gave up 6 bases and J gave up 0 bases; unmatched junction bases: 5. The CDR3 is made up of 15 amino acids. Germline V gene sequence: CDR1 MDHEN, CDR2 SYDVKM. DNA of the CDR3: TGTGCCAGCAGAAGGGGACAGAACTCTGGAAACACCATATATTTT. This codes for CASRRGQNSGNTIYF.

This clonotype appeared many times. The chain uses TRBV20-1 and TRBJ1-6; D is perhaps TRBD1 (5 bases). The V gene's germline CDR1 is DFQATT and CDR2 SNEGSKA (reference sequence). The CDR3 loop spans 15 amino acids. V dropped 0 bases and J dropped 3 bases, with 9 bases sitting between them. CDR3 protein: CSARDLQDYNSPLHF. The CDR3 bases are TGCAGTGCTAGAGATCTACAGGACTATAATTCACCCCTCCACTTT.

This clonotype was counted between two and nine times. The chain recombines TRBV21-1 with TRBJ2-7; TRBD2, the table's D call, was not compared with the DNA. TRBV21-1 is a listed pseudogene. The CDR3 consists of 15 residues. The CDR3 here is CASSKATRTKWEQYF. The CDR3 DNA reads TGTGCCAGCAGCAAAGCAACTAGGACTAAGTGGGAGCAGTACTTC.

This clonotype was recorded at least ten times. The chain combines TRBV7-2 with TRBJ2-3; 7 positions match TRBD2. Per the germline V gene, CDR1 is SGHTA and CDR2 is FQGNSA. V shed 0 bases and J 2 bases; nucleotides not matched to a gene: 8. CDR3 size: 17 residues. The CDR3 region is CASSLAHGRTLTDTQYF. DNA for the CDR3: TGTGCCAGCAGCTTAGCGCACGGGAGGACCCTCACAGATACGCAGTATTTT.

Concerning this clonotype: A much larger clonotype is one base distant, so this may be a read error. This chain links TRBV20-1 with TRBJ2-7; 8 nucleotides match TRBD2. The CDR3 spans 16 residues. CDR1 and CDR2 from the germline V gene are DFQATT and SNEGSKA (reference sequence). The CDR3 is CCARDRGGVMTYEQYF. In DNA form, the CDR3 reads TGCTGTGCTAGAGATCGGGGGGGGGTTATGACTTACGAGCAGTACTTC.

The chain employs TRBV28 and TRBJ2-7, with 7 positions matching TRBD2. The J segment lost 5 bases and the V segment lost 5 bases, leaving 12 bases of the junction unmatched. CDR1 and CDR2 from the germline V gene are MDHEN and SYDVKM. CDR3 length equals 15 residues. DNA of the CDR3: TGTGCCAGCAGTCGCGGGAGTATACTCCCCAACGAGCAGTACTTC. This sequence encodes CASSRGSILPNEQYF.

The gene calls are TRBV6-5 and TRBJ2-2; D ambiguous. Germline V gives CDR1 MNHEY, CDR2 SVGAGI. V gave up 4 bases and J gave up 9 bases, with 12 bases separating them. The CDR3 loop spans 13 amino acids. CDR3 nucleotides: TGTGCCAGCAGTTTTGGGGTTGGGAGGGAGCTGTTTTTT. Its protein product is CASSFGVGRELFF.